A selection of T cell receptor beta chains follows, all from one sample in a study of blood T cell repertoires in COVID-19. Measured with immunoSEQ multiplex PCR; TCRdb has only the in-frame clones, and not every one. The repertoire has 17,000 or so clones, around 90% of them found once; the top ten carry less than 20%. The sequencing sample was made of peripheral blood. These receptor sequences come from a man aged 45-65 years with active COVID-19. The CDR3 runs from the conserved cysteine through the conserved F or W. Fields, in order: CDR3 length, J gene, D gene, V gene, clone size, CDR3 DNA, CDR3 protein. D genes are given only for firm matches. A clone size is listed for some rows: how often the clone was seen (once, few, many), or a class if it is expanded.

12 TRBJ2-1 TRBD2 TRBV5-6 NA TGTGCCAGCGGCGGGGGTGGCGATGAGCAGTTCTTC CASGGGGDEQFF
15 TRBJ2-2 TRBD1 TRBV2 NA TGTGCCAGCGGCCGGGACAGGGGTTACACCGGGGAGCTGTTTTTT CASGRDRGYTGELFF
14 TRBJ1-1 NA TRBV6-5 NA TGTGCCAGCAGTTACTCGATTTCGGGGACTGAAGCTTTCTTT CASSYSISGTEAFF
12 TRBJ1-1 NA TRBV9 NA TGTGCCAGCAGCGGGATCAGGACTGAAGCTTTCTTT CASSGIRTEAFF
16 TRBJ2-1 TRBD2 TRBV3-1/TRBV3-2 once TGTGCCAGCACCCGACTAGCGGGAGGGACTGCGGGTGAGCAGTTCTTC CASTRLAGGTAGEQFF
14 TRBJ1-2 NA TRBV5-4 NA TGTGCCAGCAGCTTGTTCGGGGCTAACTATGGCTACACCTTC CASSLFGANYGYTF
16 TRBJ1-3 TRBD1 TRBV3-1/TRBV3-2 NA TGTGCCAGCAGCCTCCCGGGACAGGGGGCTGGAAACACCATATATTTT CASSLPGQGAGNTIYF
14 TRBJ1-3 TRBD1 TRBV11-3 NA TGTGCCAGCAGCCCGACAGGGTTCGGAAACACCATATATTTT CASSPTGFGNTIYF
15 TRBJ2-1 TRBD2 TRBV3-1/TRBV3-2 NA TGTGCCAGCAGCCAACTAGCGGGAGGGGACAATGAGCAGTTCTTC CASSQLAGGDNEQFF
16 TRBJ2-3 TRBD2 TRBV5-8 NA TGTGCCAGCAGCCAACTAGCGTTTTCTAGCACAGATACGCAGTATTTT CASSQLAFSSTDTQYF
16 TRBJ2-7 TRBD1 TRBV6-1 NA TGTGCCAGCAGTGAATATGGGACAGATCCTATCTACGAGCAGTACTTC CASSEYGTDPIYEQYF
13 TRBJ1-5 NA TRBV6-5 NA TGTGCCAGCAGGGCAAACCGTAATCAGCCCCAGCATTTT CASRANRNQPQHF
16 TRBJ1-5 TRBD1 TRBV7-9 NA TGTGCCAGCAGCAGAGAACAGGGGGCGAGCAATCAGCCCCAGCATTTT CASSREQGASNQPQHF
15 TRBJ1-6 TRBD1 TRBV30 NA TGTGCCTGGAGTCTACCGGGACAGGGAAATTCACCCCTCCACTTT CAWSLPGQGNSPLHF
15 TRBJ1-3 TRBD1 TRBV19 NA TGTGCCAGTAGCGACAGGGGGCATAGGGGAAACACCATATATTTT CASSDRGHRGNTIYF
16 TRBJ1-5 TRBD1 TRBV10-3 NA TGTGCCATCAGTCCCGGGACAGGGGGCTACGTTCAGCCCCAGCATTTT CAISPGTGGYVQPQHF
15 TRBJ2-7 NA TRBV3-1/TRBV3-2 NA TGTGCCAGCAGCCTGGGTGGGGCCAGGGGTAGCGAGCAGTACTTC CASSLGGARGSEQYF
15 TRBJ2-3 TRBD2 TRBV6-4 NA TGTGCCAGCAGTGAAACTAGCGGGAGCGGGGATACGCAGTATTTT CASSETSGSGDTQYF
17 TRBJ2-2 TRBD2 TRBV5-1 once TGCGCCAGCAGCCTTGTTCTAGCGGGGGCGAACACCGGGGAGCTGTTTTTT CASSLVLAGANTGELFF
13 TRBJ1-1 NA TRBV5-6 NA TGTGCCAGCAGCTCGGGCAGGGGCACTGAAGCTTTCTTT CASSSGRGTEAFF
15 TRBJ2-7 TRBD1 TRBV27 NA TGTGCCAGCAGGGCTACCTGGGACAGTCAGTACGAGCAGTACTTC CASRATWDSQYEQYF
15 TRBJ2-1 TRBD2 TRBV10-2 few TGCGCCAGCAGTGCGGAGACTAGCGGGCACAATGAGCAGTTCTTC CASSAETSGHNEQFF
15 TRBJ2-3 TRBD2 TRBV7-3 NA TGTGCCAGCAGCTTAATAGCGGGAGTTCCAGATACGCAGTATTTT CASSLIAGVPDTQYF
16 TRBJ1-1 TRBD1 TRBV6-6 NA TGTGCCAGCAACTCCGGGACAGCAAATCCAAACACTGAAGCTTTCTTT CASNSGTANPNTEAFF
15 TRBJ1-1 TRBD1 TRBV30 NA TGTGCCTGGAGTGTAAAGGCAGGGGGGAACACTGAAGCTTTCTTT CAWSVKAGGNTEAFF
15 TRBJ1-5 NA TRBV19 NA TGTGCCAGTAGTATAGATCCCCGGGGGAATCAGCCCCAGCATTTT CASSIDPRGNQPQHF
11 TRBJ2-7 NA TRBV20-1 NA TGCAGTGCTAGAACCGGCTACGAGCAGTACTTC CSARTGYEQYF
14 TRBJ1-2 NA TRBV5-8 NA TGTGCCAGCAGCTTGGCCTCCGGGAACTATGGCTACACCTTC CASSLASGNYGYTF
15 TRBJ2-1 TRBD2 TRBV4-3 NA TGCGCCAGCAGCCCACTAGCGAATCCACCCAATGAGCAGTTCTTC CASSPLANPPNEQFF
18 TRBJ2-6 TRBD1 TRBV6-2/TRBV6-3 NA TGTGCCAGCAGCCCTCTTAAAACAGGGGTCTACGGGGCCAACGTCCTGACTTTC CASSPLKTGVYGANVLTF
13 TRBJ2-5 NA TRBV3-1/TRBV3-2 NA TGTGCCACCCGAGGACAGCTTCAAGAGACCCAGTACTTC CATRGQLQETQYF
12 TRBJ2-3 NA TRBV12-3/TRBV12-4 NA TGTGCCAGCAGTTCCCGGGACTTAACGCAGTATTTT CASSSRDLTQYF
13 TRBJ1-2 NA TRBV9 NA TGTGCCAGCAGCCCTATCGGTAACTATGGCTACACCTTC CASSPIGNYGYTF
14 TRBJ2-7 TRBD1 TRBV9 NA TGTGCCAGCAGCACGACAGGGGGCTTGGACGAGCAGTACTTC CASSTTGGLDEQYF
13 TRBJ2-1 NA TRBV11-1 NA TGTGCCAGCAGCCCGGGTCTTTACAATGAGCAGTTCTTC CASSPGLYNEQFF
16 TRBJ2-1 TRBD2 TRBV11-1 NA TGTGCCAGCAGCTTTACTAGCGGGATTGGTAAGAATGAGCAGTTCTTC CASSFTSGIGKNEQFF